The 12 T cell receptor beta chains below were found in one sample sequenced in a study of vaccination effects on CD4 cells after COVID-19. Measured with immunoSEQ multiplex PCR; TCRdb has only the in-frame clones, and not every one. Altogether around 40,000 clones are present, about two thirds being singletons, with the ten largest covering 3.5% to 4.5%. Subsequent to a culture period of less than twelve days, CD4+ T cells were isolated. Their target antigens are unknown. The material sequenced was CD4+ T cells from PBMCs cultured without peptide, taken before COVID-19 vaccination. The receptors originated from a human donor who received a COVID-19 vaccine.

The chain is built from TRBV18 and TRBJ1-2; TRBD1 aligns across 12 bases. V was pared by 3 bases and J by 3 bases, with 2 bases of the junction left unmatched. CDR1 is KGHSH, CDR2 LQKENI, per germline. CDR3 length equals 15 residues. CDR3 DNA sequence: TGTGCCAGCTCACCCGGGACAGGGGGCTACTATGGCTACACCTTC. It is translated as CASSPGTGGYYGYTF.

This chain uses TRBV7-6 with TRBJ2-2; 9 nucleotides match TRBD2. The V gene end was trimmed by 4 bases and the J gene end by 0 bases; junction bases not matched to a gene: 3. Germline CDR1 reads SGHVS; CDR2 reads FNYEAQ. The CDR3 length is 16 residues. The CDR3 here is CASSSSGGTNTGELFF. The CDR3 nucleotides are TGTGCCAGCAGCTCGAGCGGGGGGACGAACACCGGGGAGCTGTTTTTT.

CDR3 region: CASSLSDSYQETQYF. The CDR3 DNA reads TGTGCCAGCAGTTTATCGGACAGCTATCAAGAGACCCAGTACTTC. The J gene is TRBJ2-5, the V gene TRBV27, with a weak D call TRBD1 (6 bases). This CDR3 spans 15 amino acids. Per the germline V gene, CDR1 is MNHEY and CDR2 is SMNVEV (reference sequence). Trimming left V 0 bases short and J 2 bases short, with 10 bases between.

The V gene is TRBV7-7, the J gene TRBJ2-2; no clear D. The CDR3 covers 16 residues. V lost 4 bases, J lost 5 bases, and 17 bases lay in between. Germline V gene lookup returns CDR1 SSHAT and CDR2 FNYEAQ (reference sequence). CDR3 nucleotides: TGTGCCAGCAGCTCCAACGCGGTCCATATGACCGGGGAGCTGTTTTTT. Translated: CASSSNAVHMTGELFF.

The V and J genes are TRBV18 and TRBJ2-7; D tentatively fits TRBD1 or TRBD2 (5 bases each). The V end was cut by 3 bases, the J end by 7 bases, with 10 bases between. This CDR3 spans 12 amino acids. Germline V lookup: CDR1 KGHSH, CDR2 LQKENI. The CDR3 DNA reads TGTGCCAGCTCACCCACCGAGGGGGAGCAGTACTTC. Its protein product is CASSPTEGEQYF.

This chain joins TRBV11-2 and TRBJ2-5; D possibly corresponds to TRBD1 (5 bases). This CDR3 contains 15 residues. CDR1 is SGHAT, CDR2 FQNNGV, per germline. V was clipped by 5 bases and J by 5 bases, with 18 bases between them. CDR3 region: CASSPGPGRDETQYF. CDR3 nucleotide sequence: TGTGCCAGCAGCCCAGGGCCCGGACGAGATGAGACCCAGTACTTC. The variable domain in full, with the rest retrieved from reference TRBV11-2 and TRBJ2-5, is EAGVAQSPRYKIIEKRQSVAFWCNPISGHATLYWYQQILGQGPKLLIQFQNNGVVDDSQLPKDRFSAERLKGVDSTLKIQPAKLEDSAVYLCASSPGPGRDETQYFGPGTRLLVL.

The rearrangement uses TRBV12-3 or TRBV12-4 and TRBJ1-2; possibly TRBD1 for D (5 bases). V lost 4 bases to trimming and J lost 8 bases, with 11 bases between them. The CDR3 contains 12 residues. This CDR3 reads CASSSGHYGYTF. CDR3 DNA sequence: TGTGCCAGCAGTTCCGGACATTACGGCTACACCTTC.

The chain is built from TRBV4-2 and TRBJ2-7, with TRBD1 as a possible D gene (5 bases). The CDR3 is made up of 15 amino acids. Trimming shortened V by 0 bases and J by 0 bases, and 9 bases separated the two germline ends. Germline V CDR1 and CDR2: LGHNA, YNFKEQ. The CDR3 loop reads CASSQEGHNSYEQYF. The CDR3 nucleotides are TGTGCCAGCAGCCAAGAAGGACACAACTCCTACGAGCAGTACTTC.

V gene TRBV6-5 combines with J gene TRBJ2-4; TRBD2 agrees at 10 bases. The CDR3 length is 16 residues. With V trimmed by 2 bases and J by 2 bases, 3 bases remained unmatched. The germline V gene has CDR1 MNHEY and CDR2 SVGAGI. The chain's CDR3 is CASSYLAGETKNIQYF. The CDR3 DNA reads as TGTGCCAGCAGTTACCTAGCGGGAGAGACCAAAAACATTCAGTACTTC.

This clone was recorded a few times. This sequence joins TRBV19 and TRBJ2-4, with 12 bases fitting TRBD2. The CDR3 is 18 residues long. Germline CDR1 and CDR2: LNHDA and SQIVND (reference sequence). With 5 bases clipped from V and 1 base from J, the junction kept 9 bases outside the gene matches. CDR3 amino acids: CASSPLAGGSLAKNIQYF. CDR3 DNA sequence: TGTGCCAGTAGTCCACTAGCGGGGGGTTCTTTGGCCAAAAACATTCAGTACTTC.

The J gene is TRBJ2-4, the V gene TRBV21-1; the D segment call TRBD1 is taken from the table without a DNA check. TRBV21-1 is an annotated pseudogene. The CDR3 runs 20 residues. The CDR3, as DNA: TGTGCCAGCAGCAAACCCAGGACAGGGTTCATCCAGATAGCCAAAAACATTCAGTACTTC. Its protein product is CASSKPRTGFIQIAKNIQYF.

This chain links TRBV6-5 with TRBJ1-5; D unresolved. The CDR3 runs to 14 residues. V dropped 4 bases and J dropped 5 bases, with 12 bases sitting between them. CDR1 is MNHEY, CDR2 SVGAGI, per germline. CDR3 nucleotides: TGTGCCAGCAGTTCCCGACGGTTAGATCAGCCCCAGCATTTT. Translating gives CASSSRRLDQPQHF.